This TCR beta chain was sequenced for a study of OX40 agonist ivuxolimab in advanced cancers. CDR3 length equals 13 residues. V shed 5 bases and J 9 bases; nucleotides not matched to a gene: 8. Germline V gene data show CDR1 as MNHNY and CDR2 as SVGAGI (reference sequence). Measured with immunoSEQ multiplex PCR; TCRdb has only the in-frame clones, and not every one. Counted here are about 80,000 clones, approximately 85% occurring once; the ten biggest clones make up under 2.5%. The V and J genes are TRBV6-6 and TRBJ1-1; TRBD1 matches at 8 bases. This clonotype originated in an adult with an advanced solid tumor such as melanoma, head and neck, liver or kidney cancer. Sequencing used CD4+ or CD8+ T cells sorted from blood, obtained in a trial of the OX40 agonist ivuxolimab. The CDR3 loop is CASSPDRGGKAFF. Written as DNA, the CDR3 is TGTGCCAGCAGTCCTGACAGGGGAGGAAAAGCTTTCTTT.